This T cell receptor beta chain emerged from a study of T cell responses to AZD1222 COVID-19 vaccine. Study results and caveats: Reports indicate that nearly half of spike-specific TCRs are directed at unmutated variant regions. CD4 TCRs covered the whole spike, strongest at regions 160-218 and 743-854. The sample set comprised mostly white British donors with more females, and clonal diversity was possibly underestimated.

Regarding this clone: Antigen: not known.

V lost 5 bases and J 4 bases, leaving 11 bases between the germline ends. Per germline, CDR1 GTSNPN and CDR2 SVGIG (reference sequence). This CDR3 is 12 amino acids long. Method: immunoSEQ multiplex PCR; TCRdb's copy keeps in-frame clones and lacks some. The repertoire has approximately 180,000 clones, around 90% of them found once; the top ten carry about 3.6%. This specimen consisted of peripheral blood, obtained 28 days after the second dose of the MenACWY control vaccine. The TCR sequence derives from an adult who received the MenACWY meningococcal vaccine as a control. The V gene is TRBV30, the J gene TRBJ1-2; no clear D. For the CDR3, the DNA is TGTGCCTGGGAACAGCTGAGCTATGGCTACACCTTC. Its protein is CAWEQLSYGYTF.